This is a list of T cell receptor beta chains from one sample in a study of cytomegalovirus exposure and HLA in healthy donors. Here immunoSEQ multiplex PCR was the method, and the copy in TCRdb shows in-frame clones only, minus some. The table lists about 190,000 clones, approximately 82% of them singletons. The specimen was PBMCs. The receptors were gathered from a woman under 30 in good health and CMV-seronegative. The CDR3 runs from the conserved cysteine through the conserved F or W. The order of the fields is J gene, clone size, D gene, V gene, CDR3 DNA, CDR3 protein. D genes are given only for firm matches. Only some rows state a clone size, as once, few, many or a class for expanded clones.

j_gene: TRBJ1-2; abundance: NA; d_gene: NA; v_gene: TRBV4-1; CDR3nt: TGCGCCAGCAGCCAAGAGGTTAGGCTTACGGGCTATGGCTACACCTTC; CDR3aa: CASSQEVRLTGYGYTF
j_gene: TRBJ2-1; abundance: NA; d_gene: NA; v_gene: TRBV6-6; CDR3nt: TGTGCCAGTCAACGGGACACTACGCCTAATGAGCAGTTCTTC; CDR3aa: CASQRDTTPNEQFF
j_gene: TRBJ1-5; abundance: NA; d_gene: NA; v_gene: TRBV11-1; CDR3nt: TGTGCCAGCAGCTTAGCAGTCTTGGCCCCCCATCAGCCCCAGCATTTT; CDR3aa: CASSLAVLAPHQPQHF
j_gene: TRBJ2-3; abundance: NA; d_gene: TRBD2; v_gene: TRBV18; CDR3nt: TGTGCCAGCTCACCAGGGACTAGCGGGGCAGATACGCAGTATTTT; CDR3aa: CASSPGTSGADTQYF
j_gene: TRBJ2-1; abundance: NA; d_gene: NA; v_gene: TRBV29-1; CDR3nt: TGCAGCGTTGTATTGCGAAACAATGAGCAGTTCTTC; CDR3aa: CSVVLRNNEQFF
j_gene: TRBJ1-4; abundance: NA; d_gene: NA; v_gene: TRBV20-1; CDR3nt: TGCAGTGCCCCTCAGGTAGAGAAACTGTTTTTT; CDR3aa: CSAPQVEKLFF
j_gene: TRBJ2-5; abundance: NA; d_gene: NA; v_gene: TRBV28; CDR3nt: TGTGCCAGCAGTCGATGGGGGGTAACACAAGAGACCCAGTACTTC; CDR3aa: CASSRWGVTQETQYF
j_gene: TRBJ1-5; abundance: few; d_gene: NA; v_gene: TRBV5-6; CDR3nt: TGTGCCAGCAGCTCCTCAGGTAACAATCAGCCCCAGCATTTT; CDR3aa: CASSSSGNNQPQHF
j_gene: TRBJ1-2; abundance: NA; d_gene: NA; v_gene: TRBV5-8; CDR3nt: TGTGCCAGCAGCTTGGATAGACAGCCCTACTATGGCTACACCTTC; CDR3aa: CASSLDRQPYYGYTF
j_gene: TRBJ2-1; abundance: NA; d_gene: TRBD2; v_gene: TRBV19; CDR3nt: TGTGCCAGTAGTATCACTAGCGGGAGGGCCGGTGAGCAGTTCTTC; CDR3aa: CASSITSGRAGEQFF
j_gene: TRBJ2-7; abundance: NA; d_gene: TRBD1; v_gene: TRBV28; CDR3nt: TGTGCCAGCAGTGCCGGGGGACAGGGGTTGAGTGAGCAGTACTTC; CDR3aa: CASSAGGQGLSEQYF
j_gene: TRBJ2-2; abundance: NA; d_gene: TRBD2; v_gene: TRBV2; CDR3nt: TGTGCCAGCGGATACCGGACTAGCACGAACACCGGGGAGCTGTTTTTT; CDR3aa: CASGYRTSTNTGELFF
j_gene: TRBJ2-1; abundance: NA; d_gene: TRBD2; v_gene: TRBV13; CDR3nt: TGTGCCAGTAGGACTAGCGGATCCTACAATGAGCAGTTCTTC; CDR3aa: CASRTSGSYNEQFF
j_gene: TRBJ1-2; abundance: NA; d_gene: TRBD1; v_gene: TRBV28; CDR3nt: TGTGCCAGCAGTCTAGGGACAGGGTCTCCCTATGGCTACACCTTC; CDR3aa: CASSLGTGSPYGYTF
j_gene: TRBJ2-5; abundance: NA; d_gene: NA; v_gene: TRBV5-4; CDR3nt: TGTGCCAGCAGCACCAAGACAGCCTTCCAAGAGACCCAGTACTTC; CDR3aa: CASSTKTAFQETQYF
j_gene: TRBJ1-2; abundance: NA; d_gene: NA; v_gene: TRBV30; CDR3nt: TGTGCCTGGGAGGAGGGGAACTATGGCTACACCTTC; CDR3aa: CAWEEGNYGYTF
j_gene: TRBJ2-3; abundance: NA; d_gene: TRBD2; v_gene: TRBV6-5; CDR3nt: TGTGCCAGCAGGCGGAGCGGGGGCGGCACAGATACGCAGTATTTT; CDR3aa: CASRRSGGGTDTQYF
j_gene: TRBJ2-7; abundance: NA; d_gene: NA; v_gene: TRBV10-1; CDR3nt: TGCGCCAGCAGTGAGTCGAGGAACACGGATAACTACGAGCAGTACTTC; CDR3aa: CASSESRNTDNYEQYF
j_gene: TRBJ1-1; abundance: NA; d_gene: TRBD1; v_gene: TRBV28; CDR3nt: TGTGCCAGCAGTCGACAGGGGGCATGGTACACTGAAGCTTTCTTT; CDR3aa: CASSRQGAWYTEAFF
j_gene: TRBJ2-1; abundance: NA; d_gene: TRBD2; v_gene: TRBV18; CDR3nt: TGTGCCAGCTCAAGAAGGGGAACAGCGGGAGGCGATGAGCAGTTCTTC; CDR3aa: CASSRRGTAGGDEQFF
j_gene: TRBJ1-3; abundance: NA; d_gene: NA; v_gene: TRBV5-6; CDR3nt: TGTGCCAGCAGCTTGGTTCGCGGGGCTGGAAACACCATATATTTT; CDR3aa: CASSLVRGAGNTIYF
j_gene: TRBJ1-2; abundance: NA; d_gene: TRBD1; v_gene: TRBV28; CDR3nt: TGTGCCAGCAGATACCCCCCGACAGGGAAAGACTATGGCTACACCTTC; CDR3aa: CASRYPPTGKDYGYTF
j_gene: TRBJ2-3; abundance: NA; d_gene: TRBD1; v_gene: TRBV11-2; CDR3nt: TGTGCCAGCAGCCGAGACAGGGGGCCCGTTGATACGCAGTATTTT; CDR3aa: CASSRDRGPVDTQYF
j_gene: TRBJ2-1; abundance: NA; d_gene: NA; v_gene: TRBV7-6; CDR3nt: TGTGCCAGCAGCCAAATCAGCGGACCGTCGCCTTTGGAGCAGTTCTTC; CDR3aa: CASSQISGPSPLEQFF
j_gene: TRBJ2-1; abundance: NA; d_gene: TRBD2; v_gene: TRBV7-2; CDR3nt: TGTGCCAGCAGCGCGGACACCATGGGACTAATCTTC; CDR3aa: CASSADTMGLIF
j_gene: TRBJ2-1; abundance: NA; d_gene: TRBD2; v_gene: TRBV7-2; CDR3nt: TGTGCCAGCAGCTTAGCCCACGGGGGGTACAATGAGCAGTTCTTC; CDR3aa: CASSLAHGGYNEQFF
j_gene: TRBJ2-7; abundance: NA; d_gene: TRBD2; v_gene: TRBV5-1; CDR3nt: TGCGCCAGCAGCTACAGCGGGGGTTCCTACGAGCAGTACTTC; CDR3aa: CASSYSGGSYEQYF
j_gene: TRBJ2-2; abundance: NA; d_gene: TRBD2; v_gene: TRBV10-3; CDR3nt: TGTGCCATCAGTGAGCCGCCTAGCGGGAGAGGCGGGGAGCTGTTTTTT; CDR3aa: CAISEPPSGRGGELFF
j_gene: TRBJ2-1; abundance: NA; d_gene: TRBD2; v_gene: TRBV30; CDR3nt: TGTGCCTGGAGTATAACTAGCGGGAGTTTCAATGAGCAGTTCTTC; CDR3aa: CAWSITSGSFNEQFF
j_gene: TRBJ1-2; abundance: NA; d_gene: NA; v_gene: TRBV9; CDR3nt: TGTGCCAGCACAGAAACTCCGGGGGAGTATGGCTACACCTTC; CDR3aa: CASTETPGEYGYTF
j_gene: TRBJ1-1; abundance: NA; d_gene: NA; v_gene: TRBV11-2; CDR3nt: TGTGCCAGCAGCTTTGGGAGGAGGCAGGACACTGAAGCTTTCTTT; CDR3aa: CASSFGRRQDTEAFF
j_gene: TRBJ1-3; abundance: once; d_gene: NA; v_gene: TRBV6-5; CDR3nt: TGTGCCAGCAGTTACTCAAGACTAGCCTCTGGAAACACCATATATTTT; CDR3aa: CASSYSRLASGNTIYF
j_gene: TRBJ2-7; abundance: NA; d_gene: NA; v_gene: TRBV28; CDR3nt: TGTGCCAGCAATTACGCCGGCGGAACCTACGAGCAGTACTTC; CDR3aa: CASNYAGGTYEQYF
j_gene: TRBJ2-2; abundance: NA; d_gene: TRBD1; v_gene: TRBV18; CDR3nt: TGTGCCAGCTCACCAATGGGACAGGGGGCGACCGGGGAGCTGTTTTTT; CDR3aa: CASSPMGQGATGELFF
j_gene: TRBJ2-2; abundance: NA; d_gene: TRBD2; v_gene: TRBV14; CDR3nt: TGTGCCAGCAGCCAAGATGCCGGACTAGCGGGAGGGACCTGGGACACCGGGGAGCTGTTTTTT; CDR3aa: CASSQDAGLAGGTWDTGELFF
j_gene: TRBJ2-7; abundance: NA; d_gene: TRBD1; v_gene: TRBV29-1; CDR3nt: TGCAGCGTTGAGGTCGGCAGGGGGCGTCGTCTGCAGTACTTC; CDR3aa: CSVEVGRGRRLQYF
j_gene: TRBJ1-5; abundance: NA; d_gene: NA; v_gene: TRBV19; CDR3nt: TGTGCCAGTAGTATAGCCGGACAGAGTGAAGGTCAGCCCCAGCATTTT; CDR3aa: CASSIAGQSEGQPQHF
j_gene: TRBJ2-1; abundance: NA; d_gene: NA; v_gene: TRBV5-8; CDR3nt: TGTGCCAGCAGCTTGGGACAGGTGTACAATGAGCAGTTCTTC; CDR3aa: CASSLGQVYNEQFF
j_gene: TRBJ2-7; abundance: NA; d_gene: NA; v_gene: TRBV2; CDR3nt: TGTGCCAGCAGTGAAACGCTAGATTTTTTCCACGAGCAGTACTTC; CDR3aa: CASSETLDFFHEQYF
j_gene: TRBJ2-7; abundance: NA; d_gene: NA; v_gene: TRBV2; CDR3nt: TGTGCCAGCAGCGGGTCAAAACCCTACGAGCAGTACTTC; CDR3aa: CASSGSKPYEQYF
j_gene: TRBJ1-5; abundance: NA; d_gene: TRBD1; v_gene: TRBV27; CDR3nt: TGTGCCAGCTCCAACTCTCAGGGGGAATACAATCAGCCCCAGCATTTT; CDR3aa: CASSNSQGEYNQPQHF
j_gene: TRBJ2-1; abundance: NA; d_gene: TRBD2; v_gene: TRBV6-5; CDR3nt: TGTGCCAGCAGCGGAAGCGGCGGGAGTTTCGATGAGCAGTTCTTC; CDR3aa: CASSGSGGSFDEQFF
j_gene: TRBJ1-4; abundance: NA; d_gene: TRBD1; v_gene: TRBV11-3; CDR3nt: TGTGCCAGCAGCTTTAAGGGGGCGGGTGAAAAACTGTTTTTT; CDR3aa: CASSFKGAGEKLFF
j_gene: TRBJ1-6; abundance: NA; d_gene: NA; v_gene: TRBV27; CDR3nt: TGTGCCAGCAGAAGGGGGTCCGGGGATTCACCCCTCCACTTT; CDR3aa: CASRRGSGDSPLHF
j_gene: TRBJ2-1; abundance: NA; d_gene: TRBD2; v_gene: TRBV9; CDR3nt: TGTGCCAGCAGCGCGACTAGCGGGAGGAGCAATGAGCAGTTCTTC; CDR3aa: CASSATSGRSNEQFF
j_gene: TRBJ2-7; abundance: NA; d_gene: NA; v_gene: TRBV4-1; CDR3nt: TGCGCCAGCAGCCCGGAGGGGACGGGTCGCGAGCAGTACTTC; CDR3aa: CASSPEGTGREQYF
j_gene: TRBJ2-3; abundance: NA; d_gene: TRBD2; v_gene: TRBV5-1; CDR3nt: TGCGCCAGCAGCTTCCGACCGGGGGGTGGGAGCACAGATACGCAGTATTTT; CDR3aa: CASSFRPGGGSTDTQYF
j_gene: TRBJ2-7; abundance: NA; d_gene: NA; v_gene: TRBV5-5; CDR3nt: TGTGCCAGCAGCCTCAGACCACAGACAGCCGCGGAAGGTTACGAGCAGTACTTC; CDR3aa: CASSLRPQTAAEGYEQYF
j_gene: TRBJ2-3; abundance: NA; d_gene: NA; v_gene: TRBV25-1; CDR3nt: TGTGCCAGCAGTGAATATAATCCAGATACGCAGTATTTT; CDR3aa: CASSEYNPDTQYF
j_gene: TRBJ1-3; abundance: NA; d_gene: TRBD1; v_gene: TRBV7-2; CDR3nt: TGTGCCAGCAGCCCTACAGGGGTAGGAAACACCATATATTTT; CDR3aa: CASSPTGVGNTIYF
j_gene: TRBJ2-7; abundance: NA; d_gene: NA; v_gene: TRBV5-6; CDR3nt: TGTGCCAGCAGCGCAGGACTTTCCTACGAGCAGTACTTC; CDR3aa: CASSAGLSYEQYF
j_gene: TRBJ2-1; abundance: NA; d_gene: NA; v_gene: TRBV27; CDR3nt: TGTGCCAGCACCGGGTTGAACAATGAGCAGTTCTTC; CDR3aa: CASTGLNNEQFF
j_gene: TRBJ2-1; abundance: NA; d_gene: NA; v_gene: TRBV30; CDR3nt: TGTGCCTGGAGTGTGGGCGCGAATGAGCAGTTCTTC; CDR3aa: CAWSVGANEQFF
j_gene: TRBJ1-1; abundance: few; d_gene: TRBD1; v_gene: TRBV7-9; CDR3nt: TGTGCCAGCAGCGAAGACAGGGGGAACACTGAAGCTTTCTTT; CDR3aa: CASSEDRGNTEAFF
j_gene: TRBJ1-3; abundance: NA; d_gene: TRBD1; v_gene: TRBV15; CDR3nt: TGTGCCACCAGCAGACACCGACAGGGGGCAAACACCATATATTTT; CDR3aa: CATSRHRQGANTIYF
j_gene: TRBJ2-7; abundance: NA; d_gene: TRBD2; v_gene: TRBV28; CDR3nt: TGTGCCAGCAGGGGTCCGAGGACTAGCGTTTCCTACGAGCAGTACTTC; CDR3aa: CASRGPRTSVSYEQYF
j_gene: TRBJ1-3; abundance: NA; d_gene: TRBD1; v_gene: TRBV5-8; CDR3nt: TGTGCCAGCAAGCACAGGGGCGCTGGAAACACCATATATTTT; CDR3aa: CASKHRGAGNTIYF
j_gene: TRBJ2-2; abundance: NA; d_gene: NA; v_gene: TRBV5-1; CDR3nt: TGCGCCAGCAGCTTGGCTACCACCGGGGAGCTGTTTTTT; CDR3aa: CASSLATTGELFF
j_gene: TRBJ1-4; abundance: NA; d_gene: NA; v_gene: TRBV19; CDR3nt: TGTGCCAGTAGTATACTAACAGGGCTCGGTGAAAAACTGTTTTTT; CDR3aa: CASSILTGLGEKLFF
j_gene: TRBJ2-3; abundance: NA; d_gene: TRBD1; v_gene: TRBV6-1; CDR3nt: TGTGCCAGCGGGCCGGCCCCGACAGGGGCAGATACGCAGTATTTT; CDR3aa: CASGPAPTGADTQYF